This record concerns one T cell receptor (beta chain) sequence. No antigen is known for it. Template for every sorted-subset replicate PCR totaled about 0.2 ug DNA, 25,000 to 35,000 T cell genomes. Method: immunoSEQ multiplex PCR; TCRdb's copy keeps in-frame clones and lacks some. The sample includes fewer than 2.5 million clones, under 95% of them seen just once. The data stem from a study of shared clonotypes between healthy human individuals. Study-level results: Relative to clonotypes present in all four donors, those not shared had lower generation probabilities.

CDR3 length equals 18 residues. The sample consisted of naive CD4+ T cells from PBMCs. Subset in this sample: CD45RA+ positively selected. The V and J genes are TRBV12-2 and TRBJ1-2. TRBV12-2 is a known pseudogene. This sequence was found in a man in his late teens or twenties in good health. Some clones in this sample may be carry-over from other donors' samples. The CDR3 DNA follows: TGTGCAAGTCGCCCCAACGCACCCCACGGGGCTTCGAACTATGGCTACACCTTC. It yields the protein CASRPNAPHGASNYGYTF.